The entry below describes one T cell receptor beta chain. Antigen: not known. Next came a second PCR, run for about 6 to 11 cycles, which used a sample-barcoded 5' primer along with a J-beta primer mix. Each cDNA molecule carried a tag from a template-switch adaptor that contained 12 random nucleotides. TCRdb reanalysed the 5' RACE reads using MiXCR and keeps one entry per CDR3 protein. The table includes fewer than 2,000,000 distinct CDR3 sequences, approximately 32% detected once. The record originates from a study of blood T cells in healthy people across ages. Study-level findings and limits: Long-lived donors had more naive CD4+ cells and higher diversity than aged donors.

V shed 0 bases and J 4 bases; nucleotides not matched to a gene: 6. Germline V CDR1 and CDR2: WSHSY, SAAADI. The CDR3 is 16 residues long. The donors, all healthy, were Caucasians living in Russia, aged roughly 6 to 100. This clonotype originated in a woman between 25 and 40 years old in good health. Sequenced material: blood. The chain carries TRBV10-2 and TRBJ2-7; 10 bases are a match to TRBD2. The CDR3 DNA is TGCGCCAGCAGTGAGTCATTGCTAGCGGGAGCTTACGAGCAGTACTTC. Its translation is CASSESLLAGAYEQYF.